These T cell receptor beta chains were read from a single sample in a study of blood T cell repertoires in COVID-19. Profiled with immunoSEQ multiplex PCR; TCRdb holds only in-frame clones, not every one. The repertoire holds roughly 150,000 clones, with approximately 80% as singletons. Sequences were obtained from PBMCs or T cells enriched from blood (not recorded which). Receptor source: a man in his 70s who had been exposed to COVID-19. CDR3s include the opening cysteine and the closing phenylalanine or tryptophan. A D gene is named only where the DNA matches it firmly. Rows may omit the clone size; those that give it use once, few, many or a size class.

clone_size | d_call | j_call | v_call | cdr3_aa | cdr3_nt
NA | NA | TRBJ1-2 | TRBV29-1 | CSANFEGDSSGYTF | TGCAGCGCCAACTTTGAGGGAGATTCTTCCGGCTACACCTTC
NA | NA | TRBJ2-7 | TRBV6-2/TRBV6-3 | CASSYGGAGYEQYF | TGTGCCAGCAGTTACGGAGGGGCTGGCTACGAGCAGTACTTC
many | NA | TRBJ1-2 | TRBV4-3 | CASSQEALSRGYTF | TGCGCCAGCAGCCAAGAAGCACTAAGTAGAGGCTACACCTTC
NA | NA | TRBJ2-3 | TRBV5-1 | CASSLDSPGTSTDTQYF | TGCGCCAGCAGCTTGGATTCTCCAGGGACTAGCACAGATACGCAGTATTTT
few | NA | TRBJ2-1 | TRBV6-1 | CASSERDRQEQFF | TGTGCCAGCAGTGAACGAGACCGACAGGAGCAGTTCTTC
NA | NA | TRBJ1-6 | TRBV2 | CASRAGEGSPLHF | TGTGCCAGCAGGGCAGGGGAAGGCTCACCCCTCCACTTT
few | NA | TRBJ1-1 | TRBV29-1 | CSHTVGGYSEAFF | TGCAGCCACACCGTTGGGGGGTATTCTGAAGCTTTCTTT
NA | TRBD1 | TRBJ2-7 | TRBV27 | CASSSPGTGGFEQYF | TGTGCCAGCAGTTCCCCCGGGACAGGGGGCTTCGAGCAGTACTTC
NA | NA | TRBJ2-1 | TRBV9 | CASSAGGHPVYNEQFF | TGTGCCAGCAGCGCAGGGGGGCACCCCGTTTACAATGAGCAGTTCTTC
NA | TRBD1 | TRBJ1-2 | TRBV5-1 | CASSLERGHGYTF | TGCGCCAGCAGCTTGGAAAGGGGGCATGGCTACACCTTC
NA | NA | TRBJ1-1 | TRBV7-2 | CASSWGVGMNTEAFF | TGTGCCAGCAGCTGGGGCGTAGGAATGAACACTGAAGCTTTCTTT
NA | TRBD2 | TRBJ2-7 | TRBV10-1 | CASTTSGSEQYF | TGCGCCAGCACGACTAGCGGTAGCGAGCAGTACTTC
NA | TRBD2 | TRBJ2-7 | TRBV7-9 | CASSLGLADYEQYF | TGTGCCAGCAGCTTAGGACTAGCGGACTACGAGCAGTACTTC
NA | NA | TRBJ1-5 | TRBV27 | CASSQGGGQPQHF | TGTGCCAGCAGTCAAGGGGGGGGTCAGCCCCAGCATTTT
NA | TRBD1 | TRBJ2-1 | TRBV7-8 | CASSLRDRGSEQFF | TGTGCCAGCAGCTTACGGGACAGGGGATCTGAGCAGTTCTTC
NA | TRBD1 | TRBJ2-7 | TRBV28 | CASSLGGQGAYEQYF | TGTGCCAGCAGTTTAGGGGGACAGGGGGCCTACGAGCAGTACTTC
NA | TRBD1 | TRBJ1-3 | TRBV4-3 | CASSRGLGQGRGNTIYF | TGCGCCAGCAGCCGAGGCTTGGGACAGGGGCGTGGAAACACCATATATTTT
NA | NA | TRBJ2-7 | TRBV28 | CASSSLPIEAGSYEQYF | TGTGCCAGCAGTTCACTACCCATAGAGGCGGGTTCCTACGAGCAGTACTTC
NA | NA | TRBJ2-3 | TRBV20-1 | CSAIRPATQYF | TGCAGTGCTATCAGGCCAGCTACGCAGTATTTT
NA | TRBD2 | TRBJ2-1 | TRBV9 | CASSDRTSGSRNEQFF | TGTGCCAGCAGCGACCGGACTAGCGGGAGTAGAAATGAGCAGTTCTTC
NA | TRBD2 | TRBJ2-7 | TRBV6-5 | CASSYSGRGEQYF | TGTGCCAGCAGTTACAGCGGGAGGGGAGAGCAGTACTTC
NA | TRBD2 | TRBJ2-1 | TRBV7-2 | CASSLEIGGYNEQFF | TGTGCCAGCAGCTTAGAGATCGGGGGGTACAATGAGCAGTTCTTC
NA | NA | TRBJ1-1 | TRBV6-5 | CASRTIGVNTEAFF | TGTGCCAGCAGAACGATAGGGGTGAACACTGAAGCTTTCTTT
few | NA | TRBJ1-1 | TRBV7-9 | CASSSTGGHYTEAFF | TGTGCCAGCAGCTCCACCGGTGGGCACTACACTGAAGCTTTCTTT
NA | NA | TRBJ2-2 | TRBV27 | CASSLYGGPVGELFF | TGTGCCAGCAGTTTATACGGGGGGCCGGTCGGGGAGCTGTTTTTT
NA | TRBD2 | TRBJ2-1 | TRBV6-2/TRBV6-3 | CASSLAGGGEYEQFF | TGTGCCAGCAGTCTAGCGGGGGGCGGGGAGTATGAGCAGTTCTTC
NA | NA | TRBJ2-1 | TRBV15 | CATSEWGRSYNEQFF | TGTGCCACCAGCGAATGGGGCAGAAGCTACAATGAGCAGTTCTTC
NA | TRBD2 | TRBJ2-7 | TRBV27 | CASSPSSGNYEQYF | TGTGCCAGCAGTCCCTCTAGCGGGAACTACGAGCAGTACTTC
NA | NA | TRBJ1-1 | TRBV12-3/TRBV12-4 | CASSLAGPTEAFF | TGTGCCAGCAGTTTAGCGGGGCCCACTGAAGCTTTCTTT
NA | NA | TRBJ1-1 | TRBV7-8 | CASSSPAGQLNTEAFF | TGTGCCAGCAGTTCCCCGGCCGGACAGCTTAACACTGAAGCTTTCTTT
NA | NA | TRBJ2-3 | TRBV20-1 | CSASRGTQYF | TGCAGTGCTAGTAGGGGCACGCAGTATTTT
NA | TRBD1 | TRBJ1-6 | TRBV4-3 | CASSQEGWDRVGSPLHF | TGCGCCAGCAGCCAAGAAGGGTGGGACAGGGTTGGTTCACCCCTCCACTTT
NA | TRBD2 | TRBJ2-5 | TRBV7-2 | CASSPSGAGGETQYF | TGTGCCAGCAGTCCTAGCGGGGCTGGGGGGGAGACCCAGTACTTC
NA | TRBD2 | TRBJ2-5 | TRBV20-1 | CSASQREGSMTQYF | TGCAGTGCTAGTCAGCGGGAGGGCTCGATGACCCAGTACTTC
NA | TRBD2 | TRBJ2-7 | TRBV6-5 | CASRSPSGSYEQYF | TGTGCCAGCCGTAGCCCTAGCGGGAGCTACGAGCAGTACTTC
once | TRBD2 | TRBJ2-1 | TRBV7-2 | CASSWTSGSYNEQFF | TGTGCCAGCAGCTGGACTAGCGGGAGCTACAATGAGCAGTTCTTC
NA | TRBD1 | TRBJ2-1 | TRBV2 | CASNGQGAREQFF | TGTGCCAGCAACGGACAGGGTGCTCGCGAGCAGTTCTTC
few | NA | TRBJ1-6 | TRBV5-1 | CASSLAVGGVNSPLHF | TGCGCCAGCAGCTTGGCCGTAGGTGGAGTGAATTCACCCCTCCACTTT
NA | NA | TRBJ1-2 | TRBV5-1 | CASSLEGGGYTF | TGCGCCAGCAGCTTGGAAGGCGGTGGCTACACCTTC
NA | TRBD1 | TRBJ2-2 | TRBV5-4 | CASGGQGLNTGELFF | TGTGCCAGTGGGGGACAGGGGCTTAACACCGGGGAGCTGTTTTTT
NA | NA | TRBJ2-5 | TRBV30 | CAWRNWGDQYF | TGTGCCTGGAGGAATTGGGGGGACCAGTACTTC
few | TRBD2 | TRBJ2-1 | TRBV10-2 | CASSRTSGGNEQFF | TGCGCCAGCAGCCGGACTAGCGGGGGTAATGAGCAGTTCTTC
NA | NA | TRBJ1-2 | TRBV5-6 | CASSLDGRGNGYTF | TGTGCCAGCAGCTTGGACGGCAGGGGTAATGGCTACACCTTC
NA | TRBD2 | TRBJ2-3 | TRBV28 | CASSPAGTDTQYF | TGTGCCAGCTCCCCAGCGGGGACAGATACGCAGTATTTT
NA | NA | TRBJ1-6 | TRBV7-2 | CASSFGQPNSPLHF | TGTGCCAGCAGCTTTGGACAACCGAATTCACCCCTCCACTTT
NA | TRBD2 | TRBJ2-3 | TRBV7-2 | CASSGASGRADTQYF | TGTGCCAGCAGCGGTGCTAGCGGGAGGGCGGATACGCAGTATTTT
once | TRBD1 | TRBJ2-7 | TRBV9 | CASSAGQGGTYEQYF | TGTGCCAGCAGCGCCGGACAGGGGGGGACCTACGAGCAGTACTTC
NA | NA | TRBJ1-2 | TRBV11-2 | CASSLGAFSYTF | TGTGCCAGCAGCTTAGGCGCATTTAGCTACACCTTC
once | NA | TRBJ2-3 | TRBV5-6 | CASSSTVDTQYF | TGTGCCAGCAGCTCCACGGTGGATACGCAGTATTTT
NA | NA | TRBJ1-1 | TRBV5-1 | CASSSVPDSEAFF | TGCGCCAGCAGCTCCGTGCCGGACTCTGAAGCTTTCTTT
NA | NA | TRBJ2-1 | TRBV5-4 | CASSPGLGYYNEQFF | TGTGCCAGCAGCCCAGGACTGGGATACTACAATGAGCAGTTCTTC